These 14 T cell receptor beta chains were sequenced from one sample in a study of lymphopenia after photon versus proton radiotherapy. Using immunoSEQ multiplex PCR, the repertoire was profiled, and TCRdb retains in-frame clones only, with some absent. The table shows tens of thousands of clones, with under 90% occurring only once. The specimen was peripheral blood, collected from a patient treated with proton-based radiotherapy. These receptors came from a woman aged 70-85 years with pancreatic cancer.

This rearrangement joins TRBV2 to TRBJ1-2; maybe TRBD1 (5 bases). The CDR3 has 14 residues. The V end lost 10 bases, the J end lost 6 bases, and 21 bases lay between the germline ends. The germline V gene has CDR1 SNHLY and CDR2 FYNNEI. The CDR3 reads CANMPGLGHNGYTF. The DNA of the CDR3 is TGTGCCAACATGCCGGGACTTGGGCACAATGGCTACACCTTC.

Concerning this clone itself: In the same sample, other DNA sequences code for this CDR3. The J gene is TRBJ1-1, the V gene TRBV6-1; no definite D call. From germline, CDR1 is MNHNS and CDR2 SASEGT. CDR3 length equals 12 residues. Trimming shortened V by 6 bases and J by 4 bases, and 9 bases separated the two germline ends. The CDR3 DNA reads TGTGCCAGCAGCGTGGGTGGCACTGAAGCTTTCTTT. Translation gives CASSVGGTEAFF.

This clone appeared a single time. The CDR3 loop is CASSFGYNSPLHF. DNA for the CDR3: TGTGCCAGCAGTTTCGGTTATAATTCACCCCTCCACTTT. The rearrangement uses TRBV27 and TRBJ1-6; D is undetermined. V was trimmed by 3 bases and J by 4 bases, leaving 4 bases between them. The germline CDR1 and CDR2 sequences are MNHEY and SMNVEV (reference sequence). The CDR3 loop spans 13 amino acids.

The CDR3 sequence is CASSPRGSTDTQYF. The DNA for the CDR3 is TGTGCCAGCAGCCCCAGGGGGAGCACAGATACGCAGTATTTT. V and J are TRBV6-6 and TRBJ2-3; 7 bases map to TRBD1. The CDR3 spans 14 residues. Germline V gene sequence: CDR1 MNHNY, CDR2 SVGAGI (reference sequence). Trimming at V came to 6 bases and at J to 0 bases, leaving 3 bases not matched to a gene.

The rearrangement links TRBV11-2 to TRBJ1-2, with D unresolved. V shed 1 base and J shed 8 bases, with 11 bases lying between them. Germline V gene sequence: CDR1 SGHAT, CDR2 FQNNGV. The length of the CDR3 is 13 residues. The chain's CDR3 is CASSLGWAEGYTF. For the CDR3, the DNA is TGTGCCAGCAGCTTAGGTTGGGCAGAAGGCTACACCTTC.

The gene calls are TRBV5-6 and TRBJ1-2; no clear D gene. V lost 0 bases, J lost 4 bases, and 19 bases lay in between. Germline lookup yields CDR1 SGHDT and CDR2 YYEEEE. The CDR3 totals 17 residues. CDR3 region: CASSLEEMPDIFYGYTF. The CDR3 DNA sequence: TGTGCCAGCAGCTTGGAGGAAATGCCCGATATTTTCTATGGCTACACCTTC. Complete variable domain (other parts from reference TRBV5-6 and TRBJ1-2): DAGVTQSPTHLIKTRGQQVTLRCSPKSGHDTVSWYQQALGQGPQFIFQYYEEEERQRGNFPDRFSGHQFPNYSSELNVNALLLGDSALYLCASSLEEMPDIFYGYTFGSGTRLTVV.

The chain joins TRBV28 to TRBJ1-3; D gene unclear. The CDR3 runs 13 residues. Trimming left V 7 bases short and J 0 bases short, with 7 bases between. The germline CDR1 and CDR2 sequences are MDHEN and SYDVKM. CDR3 protein: CASTVPSGNTIYF. The CDR3 region has the DNA TGTGCCAGCACAGTCCCCTCTGGAAACACCATATATTTT.

This chain connects TRBV28 to TRBJ2-5; D is uncertain. This CDR3 region has 17 residues. Trimming pared 4 bases from V and 2 bases from J, leaving 20 bases between. Germline lookup yields CDR1 MDHEN and CDR2 SYDVKM. The DNA of the CDR3 is TGTGCCAGCAGTTCCTCCTACACGGGCGCGGAACAAGAGACCCAGTACTTC. This translates into CASSSSYTGAEQETQYF.

This rearrangement joins TRBV28 to TRBJ1-1; TRBD1 aligns across 7 bases. V lost 6 bases to trimming and J lost 11 bases; unmatched junction nucleotides: 6. The CDR3 consists of 11 residues. CDR1 and CDR2 from the germline V gene are MDHEN and SYDVKM. CDR3 bases: TGTGCCAGCAGGATGGACAGGTCGGCTTTCTTT. Translation gives CASRMDRSAFF.

In its sample, this clone was seen once. The chain links TRBV9 to TRBJ2-7, with D possibly being TRBD1 or TRBD2 (5 bases each). Trimming shortened V by 1 base and J by 10 bases, and 21 bases separated the two germline ends. From germline, CDR1 is SGDLS and CDR2 YYNGEE. This CDR3 has 15 amino acids. CDR3 sequence reads: CASSVHPRDDPKQYF. CDR3 coding DNA: TGTGCCAGCAGCGTACACCCCCGGGACGACCCGAAACAGTACTTC.

V is TRBV5-4 and J is TRBJ2-6; TRBD2 matches 8 bases. The germline V gene has CDR1 SGHNT and CDR2 YYREEE (reference sequence). This CDR3 comprises 17 residues. After removal of 4 bases from V and 0 bases from J, the junction contained 6 bases not matched to a gene. The CDR3 reads CASSGTSGDSGANVLTF. CDR3 in DNA: TGTGCCAGCAGCGGAACTAGCGGTGACTCTGGGGCCAACGTCCTGACTTTC.

This rearrangement joins TRBV4-2 to TRBJ1-2, with TRBD1 as a possible D gene (5 bases). V lost 0 bases to trimming and J lost 5 bases, with 13 bases between them. The CDR3 length is 15 residues. Germline CDR1 LGHNA, CDR2 YNFKEQ. This chain's CDR3 is CASSQDKGDAYGYTF. In DNA, the CDR3 is TGTGCCAGCAGCCAAGATAAAGGGGACGCTTATGGCTACACCTTC.

The CDR3: CASSLRTSGSSNEQFF. CDR3 sequence (DNA): TGTGCCAGCAGCCTTCGAACTAGCGGGAGTAGCAATGAGCAGTTCTTC. This sequence joins TRBV7-2 and TRBJ2-1; TRBD2 matches 11 bases. The V segment lost 5 bases and the J segment 6 bases; nucleotides outside the gene matches: 9. The V gene's germline CDR1 is SGHTA and CDR2 FQGNSA. The CDR3 has 16 residues.

The chain combines TRBV2 with TRBJ2-4; 8 bases agree with TRBD1. Losses at the gene ends were 5 bases for V and 0 bases for J; bases not matched to a gene: 6. CDR1 and CDR2 from the germline V gene are SNHLY and FYNNEI. This CDR3 has 16 residues. The CDR3 spells CASSPRTGLAKNIQYF. In DNA, the CDR3 is TGTGCCAGCAGTCCGCGGACAGGGCTAGCCAAAAACATTCAGTACTTC. The entire variable domain, with the rest obtained from reference TRBV2 and TRBJ2-4, is as follows: EPEVTQTPSHQVTQMGQEVILRCVPISNHLYFYWYRQILGQKVEFLVSFYNNEISEKSEIFDDQFSVERPDGSNFTLKIRSTKLEDSAMYFCASSPRTGLAKNIQYFGAGTRLSVL.